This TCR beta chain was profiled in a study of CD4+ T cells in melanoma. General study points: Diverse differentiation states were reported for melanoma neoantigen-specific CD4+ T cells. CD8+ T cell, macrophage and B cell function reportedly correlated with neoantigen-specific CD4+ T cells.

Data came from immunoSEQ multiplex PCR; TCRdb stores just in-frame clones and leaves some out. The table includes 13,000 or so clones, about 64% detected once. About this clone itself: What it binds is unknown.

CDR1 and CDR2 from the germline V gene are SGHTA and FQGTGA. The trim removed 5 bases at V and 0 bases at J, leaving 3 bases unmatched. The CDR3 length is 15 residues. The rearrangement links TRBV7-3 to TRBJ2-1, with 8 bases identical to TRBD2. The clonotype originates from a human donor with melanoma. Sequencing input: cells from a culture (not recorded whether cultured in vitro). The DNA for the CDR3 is TGTGCCAGCAGCCCCCTAGCGGGCTCCTACAATGAGCAGTTCTTC. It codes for CASSPLAGSYNEQFF.